This T cell receptor beta chain is from a study of shared T cell receptors in the human thymus (dated by TCRdb to about 2021). At the level of the whole study: The study examined how self-reactive, shared T-cell receptor alpha chains are generated in the human thymus.

The receptor library was made with the immunoSEQ multiplex PCR assay. TCRdb stores this immuneACCESS table with in-frame sequences only. Part of the clones is absent; in the studies checked, under half of the shortfall reflects unresolved V genes, and no reason is known for the rest. The sample contains roughly 710,000 clones, 70% to 90% of them found a single time. The top ten constitute roughly 0.01% of the sample. From the cysteine through the phenylalanine, the CDR3 covers 18 amino acids. The kept DNA is CDR3 alone, 54 bases in frame from the first base. V is reduced by 4 bases and J by 8 bases, leaving a spacing of 29 bases between them. CDR1 and CDR2 are read off the germline V gene as MNHNS and SASEGT. Comment on this clone: Its antigen is still unknown. No base quality values were provided; no much bigger clone lies one nucleotide off.

The same sample was also used in a study of human thymus T cells. As the second paper documents: Immunologically healthy infants undergoing open corrective cardiac surgery for congenital heart defects in Finland were used as donors. Thymus tissue was obtained as surgical resects removed during corrective cardiac surgery. Both the thymic and the peripheral blood repertoires appeared to show biased V and J gene segment usage. Highly overlapping thymic TCR repertoires among unrelated individuals were reported in the related research. TCR alpha and beta repertoires from about 8 infant thymus samples and a few related peripheral blood samples were characterized in the study. The infant donors were roughly 7 to 244 days old, and the cohort included five to seven males and a couple of females. After being mechanically released from the tissue, thymocytes were kept at -70 degrees C in pellets of about 8.5-32 million cells. A QIAsymphony instrument was used to extract genomic DNA from frozen cell pellets. The immunoSEQ multiplex PCR assay was used to amplify the TCRB and TCRAD loci from a standardized amount of quality-controlled genomic DNA. The amplicons covered the V(D)J region and were long enough to include the CDR3 and to identify the V and J genes. The commercial immunoSEQ service was used to sequence amplicons on an Illumina platform. Primer bias and sequencing errors were corrected as previously described, and TCRAD and TCRB definitions were based on the IMGT database. The repertoires were analysed using immunoSEQ Analyzer 3.0 and VDJTools for basic statistics, V/J segment usage, diversity estimates, rarefaction and pairwise overlap. Diversity was estimated using the Chao1, ChaoE, Efron-Thisted, Shannon and inverse Simpson indices, and was also estimated on datasets down-sampled to the size of the smallest sample. For repertoire overlap, CDR3 nucleotide sequence, V gene and J gene had to match strictly, and clustering was done by Jaccard-based multidimensional scaling. On average, thymus samples gave roughly 800,000 unique TCRB clonotypes, whereas blood samples gave about 84,000.

Recombination joined TRBV6-1 with TRBJ1-2, and the D gene may be TRBD1, 5 bases matching. The source of this sequence is a girl under two years old with a congenital heart defect. Donor details come from another sample of the same person, matched by shared clones. The sequenced sample consisted of thymocytes. The DNA reads as follows: TGTGCCAGCAGTGCACCGAATGGGGGGGTACACCAAACGCGGGGCTACACCTTC. This gives the protein CASSAPNGGVHQTRGYTF.